The 2 T cell receptor beta chains listed next were all sequenced from one sample in a study of radiotherapy plus CTLA-4 blockade in lung cancer. Sequencing was performed with immunoSEQ multiplex PCR; in TCRdb, only in-frame clones are kept and a portion is missing. The sample contains more than 90,000 clones, approximately 84% of which appear only once. Specimen: peripheral blood, collected from a patient treated with radiotherapy plus ipilimumab. The receptors here all came from a human donor with non-small cell lung cancer who had a partial response to radiotherapy plus ipilimumab.

This chain uses TRBV5-1 with TRBJ2-1; 16 bases agree with TRBD2. The V gene's germline CDR1 is SGHRS and CDR2 YFSETQ. CDR3 length: 17 amino acids. The ends lost 6 bases at V and 7 bases at J; junction bases unmatched: 10. Written as DNA, the CDR3 is TGCGCCAGCACGGGGGCGGCGGGACTAGCGGGAGGGAATGAGCAGTTCTTC. Its protein product is CASTGAAGLAGGNEQFF.

The J gene is TRBJ1-1, the V gene TRBV30, with unresolved D. V was shortened by 2 bases and J by 4 bases, with 5 bases between the two germline ends. Per germline, CDR1 GTSNPN and CDR2 SVGIG (reference sequence). The CDR3 loop spans 11 amino acids. CDR3 bases: TGTGCCTGGAGTACCGGCACTGAAGCTTTCTTT. It encodes CAWSTGTEAFF.